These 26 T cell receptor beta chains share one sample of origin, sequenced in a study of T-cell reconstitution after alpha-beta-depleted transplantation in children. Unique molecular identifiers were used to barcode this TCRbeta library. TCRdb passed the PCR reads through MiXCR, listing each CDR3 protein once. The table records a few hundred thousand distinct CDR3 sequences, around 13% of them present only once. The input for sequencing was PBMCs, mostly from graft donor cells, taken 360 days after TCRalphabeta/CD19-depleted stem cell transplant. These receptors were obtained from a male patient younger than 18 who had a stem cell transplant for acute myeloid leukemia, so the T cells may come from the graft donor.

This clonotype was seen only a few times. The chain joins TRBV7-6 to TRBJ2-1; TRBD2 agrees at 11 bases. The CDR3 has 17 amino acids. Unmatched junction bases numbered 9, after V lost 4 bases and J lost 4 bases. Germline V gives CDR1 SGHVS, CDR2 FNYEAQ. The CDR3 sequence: CASSSPVGTSGYNEQFF. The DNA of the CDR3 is TGTGCCAGCAGCTCACCCGTCGGGACTAGCGGTTACAATGAGCAGTTCTTC.

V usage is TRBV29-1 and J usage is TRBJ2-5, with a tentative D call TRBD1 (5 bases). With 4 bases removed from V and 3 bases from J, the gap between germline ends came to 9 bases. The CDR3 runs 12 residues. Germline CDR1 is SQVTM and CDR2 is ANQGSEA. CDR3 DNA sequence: TGCAGCGTTGCGGAGACAGAAGAGACCCAGTACTTC. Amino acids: CSVAETEETQYF.

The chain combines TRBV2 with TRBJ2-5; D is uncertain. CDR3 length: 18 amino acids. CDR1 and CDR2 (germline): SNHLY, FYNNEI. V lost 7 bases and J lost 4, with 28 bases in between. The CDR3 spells CASTSAPHSGEGRETQYF. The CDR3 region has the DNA TGTGCCAGCACCTCGGCCCCCCATTCAGGCGAAGGCAGAGAGACCCAGTACTTC.

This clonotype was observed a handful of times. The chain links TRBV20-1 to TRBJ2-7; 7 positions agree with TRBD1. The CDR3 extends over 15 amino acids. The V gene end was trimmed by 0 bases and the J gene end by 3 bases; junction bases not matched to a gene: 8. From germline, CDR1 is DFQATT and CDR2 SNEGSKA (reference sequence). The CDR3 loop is CSARDPIGGGYEQYF. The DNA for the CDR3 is TGCAGTGCTAGAGACCCCATAGGGGGCGGCTACGAGCAGTACTTC.

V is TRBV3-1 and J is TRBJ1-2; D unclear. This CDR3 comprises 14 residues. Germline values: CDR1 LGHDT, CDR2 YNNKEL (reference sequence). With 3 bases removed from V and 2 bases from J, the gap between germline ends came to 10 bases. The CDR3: CASSQKAPNYGYTF. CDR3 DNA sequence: TGTGCCAGCAGCCAGAAGGCGCCGAACTATGGCTACACCTTC.

CDR3 nucleotides: TGTGCCAGCAGTTACTCGAATTGGGGACAGGGAGGAACCGGGGAGCTGTTTTTT. Translated: CASSYSNWGQGGTGELFF. The V gene is TRBV6-5, the J gene TRBJ2-2; TRBD1 aligns across 9 bases. CDR3 length: 18 residues. V shed 0 bases and J 5 bases; nucleotides not matched to a gene: 10. Germline assignment: CDR1 MNHEY and CDR2 SVGAGI.

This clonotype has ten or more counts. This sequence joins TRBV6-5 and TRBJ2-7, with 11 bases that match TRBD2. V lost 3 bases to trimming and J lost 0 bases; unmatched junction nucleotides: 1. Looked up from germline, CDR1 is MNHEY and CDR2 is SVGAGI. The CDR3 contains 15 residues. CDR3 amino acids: CASSYGLAGSYEQYF. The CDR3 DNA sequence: TGTGCCAGCAGTTATGGACTAGCGGGCTCCTACGAGCAGTACTTC.

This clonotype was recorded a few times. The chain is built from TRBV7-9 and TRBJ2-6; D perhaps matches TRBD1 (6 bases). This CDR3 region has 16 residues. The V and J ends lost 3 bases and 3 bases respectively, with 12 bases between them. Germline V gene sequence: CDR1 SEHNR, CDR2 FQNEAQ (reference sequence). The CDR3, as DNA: TGTGCCAGCAGCTTCCCACAGGGCCTTGGGGCCAACGTCCTGACTTTC. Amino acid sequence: CASSFPQGLGANVLTF. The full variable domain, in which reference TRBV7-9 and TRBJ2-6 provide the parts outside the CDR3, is DTGVSQNPRHKITKRGQNVTFRCDPISEHNRLYWYRQTLGQGPEFLTYFQNEAQLEKSRLLSDRFSAERPKGSFSTLEIQRTEQGDSAMYLCASSFPQGLGANVLTFGAGSRLTVL.

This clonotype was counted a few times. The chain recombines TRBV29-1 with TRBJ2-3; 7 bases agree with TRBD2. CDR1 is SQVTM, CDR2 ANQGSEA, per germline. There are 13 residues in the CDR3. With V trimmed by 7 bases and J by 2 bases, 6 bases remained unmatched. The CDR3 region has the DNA TGCAGCGCACCCAGCGGGATCACAGATACGCAGTATTTT. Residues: CSAPSGITDTQYF.

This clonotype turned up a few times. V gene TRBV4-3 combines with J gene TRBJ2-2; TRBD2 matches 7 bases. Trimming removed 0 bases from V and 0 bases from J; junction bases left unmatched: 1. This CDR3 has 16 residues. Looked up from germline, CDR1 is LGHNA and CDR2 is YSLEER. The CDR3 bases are TGCGCCAGCAGCCAAGAAAGCGGGGCGAACACCGGGGAGCTGTTTTTT. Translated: CASSQESGANTGELFF.

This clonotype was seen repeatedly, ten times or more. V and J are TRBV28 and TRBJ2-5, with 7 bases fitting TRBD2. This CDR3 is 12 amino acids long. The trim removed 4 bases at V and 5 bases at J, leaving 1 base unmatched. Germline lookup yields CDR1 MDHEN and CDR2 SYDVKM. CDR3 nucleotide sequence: TGTGCCAGCAGTTCGCGGGGGGAGACCCAGTACTTC. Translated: CASSSRGETQYF.

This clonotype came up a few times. For the CDR3, the DNA is TGCAGCGTTCCAGGGGGCGAATCCCTTTATAACTGGTATGGCTACACCTTC. Its translation: CSVPGGESLYNWYGYTF. The gene calls are TRBV29-1 and TRBJ1-2; TRBD1 aligns across 8 bases. With 5 bases clipped from V and 5 bases from J, the junction kept 19 bases outside the gene matches. Germline V gene lookup returns CDR1 SQVTM and CDR2 ANQGSEA. This CDR3 is 17 amino acids long.

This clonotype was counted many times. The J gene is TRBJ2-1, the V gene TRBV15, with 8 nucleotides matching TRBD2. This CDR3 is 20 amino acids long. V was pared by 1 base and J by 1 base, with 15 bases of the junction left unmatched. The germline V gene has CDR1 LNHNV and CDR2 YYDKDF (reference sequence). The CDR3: CATSRAPSPWPGGSYNEQFF. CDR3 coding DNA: TGTGCCACCAGCAGAGCTCCGTCTCCCTGGCCGGGAGGGTCCTACAATGAGCAGTTCTTC.

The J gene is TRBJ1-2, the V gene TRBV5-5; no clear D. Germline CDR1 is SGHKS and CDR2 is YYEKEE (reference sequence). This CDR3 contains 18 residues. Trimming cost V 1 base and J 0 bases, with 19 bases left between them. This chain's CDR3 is CASSLRLGGLGPNYGYTF. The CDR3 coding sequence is TGTGCCAGCAGCTTGCGTCTGGGAGGGTTAGGCCCTAACTATGGCTACACCTTC.

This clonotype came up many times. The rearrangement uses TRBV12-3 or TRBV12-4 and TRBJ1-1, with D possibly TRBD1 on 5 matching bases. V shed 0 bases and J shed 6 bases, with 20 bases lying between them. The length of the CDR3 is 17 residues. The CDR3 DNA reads TGTGCCAGCAGTTTAGCGGGACGGCCCGTTGAGGACGCTGAAGCTTTCTTT. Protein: CASSLAGRPVEDAEAFF.

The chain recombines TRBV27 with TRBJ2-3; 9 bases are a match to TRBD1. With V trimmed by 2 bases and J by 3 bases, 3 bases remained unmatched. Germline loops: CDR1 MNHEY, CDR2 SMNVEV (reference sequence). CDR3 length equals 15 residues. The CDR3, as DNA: TGTGCCAGCAGTTTACCGGGACAGGGAACAGATACGCAGTATTTT. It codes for CASSLPGQGTDTQYF.

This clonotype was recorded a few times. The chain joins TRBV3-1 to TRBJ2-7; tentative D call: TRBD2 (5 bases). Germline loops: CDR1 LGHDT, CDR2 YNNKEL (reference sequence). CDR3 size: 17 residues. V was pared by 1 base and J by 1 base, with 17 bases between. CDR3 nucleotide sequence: TGTGCCAGCAGCCAAGGACCTACGCGGGCAAGTTCCTACGAGCAGTACTTC. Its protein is CASSQGPTRASSYEQYF.

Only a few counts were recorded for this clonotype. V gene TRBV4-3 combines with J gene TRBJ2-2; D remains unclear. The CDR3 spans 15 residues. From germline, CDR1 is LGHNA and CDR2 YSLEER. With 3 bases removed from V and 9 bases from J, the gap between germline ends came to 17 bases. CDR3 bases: TGCGCCAGCAGCCAGTCAGGCCTTTTGCGTAGGGAGCTGTTTTTT. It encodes CASSQSGLLRRELFF.

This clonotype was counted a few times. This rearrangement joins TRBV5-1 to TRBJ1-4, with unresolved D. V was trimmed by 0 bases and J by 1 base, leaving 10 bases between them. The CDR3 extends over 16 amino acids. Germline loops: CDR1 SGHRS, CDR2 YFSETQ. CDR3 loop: CASSLAAGETNEKLFF. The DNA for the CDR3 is TGCGCCAGCAGCTTGGCTGCTGGGGAAACTAATGAAAAACTGTTTTTT.

The CDR3 reads CASGLVLHGQVGYEQYF. The CDR3 nucleotides are TGCGCCAGCGGCCTCGTCCTTCATGGACAGGTTGGATACGAGCAGTACTTC. The chain joins TRBV4-3 to TRBJ2-7; 7 positions agree with TRBD1. This CDR3 contains 17 residues. Trimming cost V 8 bases and J 4 bases; bases outside gene matches: 20. The V gene's germline CDR1 is LGHNA and CDR2 YSLEER.

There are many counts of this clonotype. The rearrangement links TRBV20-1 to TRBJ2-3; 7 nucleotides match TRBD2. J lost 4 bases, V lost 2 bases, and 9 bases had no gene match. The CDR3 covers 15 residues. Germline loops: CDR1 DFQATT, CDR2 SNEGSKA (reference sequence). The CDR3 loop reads CSARSGIPVADTQYF. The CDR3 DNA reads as TGCAGTGCTAGAAGCGGGATACCAGTCGCAGATACGCAGTATTTT.

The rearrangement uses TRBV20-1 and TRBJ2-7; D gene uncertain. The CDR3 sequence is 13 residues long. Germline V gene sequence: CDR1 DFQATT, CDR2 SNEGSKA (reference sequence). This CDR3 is CRASTLSSYEQYF. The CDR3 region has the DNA TGCAGAGCCTCGACTTTGAGCTCCTACGAGCAGTACTTC.

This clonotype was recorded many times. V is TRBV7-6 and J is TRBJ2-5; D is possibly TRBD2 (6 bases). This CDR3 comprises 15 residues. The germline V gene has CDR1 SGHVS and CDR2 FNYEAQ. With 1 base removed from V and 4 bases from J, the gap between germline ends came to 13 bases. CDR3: CASSLDLAGGETQYF. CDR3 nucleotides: TGTGCCAGCAGCTTAGATCTAGCCGGGGGAGAGACCCAGTACTTC.

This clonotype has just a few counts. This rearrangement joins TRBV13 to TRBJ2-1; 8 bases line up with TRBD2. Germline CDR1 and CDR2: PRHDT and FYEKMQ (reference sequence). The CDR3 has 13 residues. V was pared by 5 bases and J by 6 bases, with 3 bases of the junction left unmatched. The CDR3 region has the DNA TGTGCCAGCAGCCCTAGCGGGCGCAATGAGCAGTTCTTC. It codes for CASSPSGRNEQFF.

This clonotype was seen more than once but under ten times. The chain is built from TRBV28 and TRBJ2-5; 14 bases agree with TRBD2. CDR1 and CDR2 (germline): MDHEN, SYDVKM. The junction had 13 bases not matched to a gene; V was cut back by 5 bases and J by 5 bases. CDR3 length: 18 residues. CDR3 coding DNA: TGTGCCAGCAGTCTGGGACTAGCGGGAGCGAAATTTGGTGAGACCCAGTACTTC. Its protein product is CASSLGLAGAKFGETQYF.

The DNA for the CDR3 is TGTGCCAGCACCCCCCTTAGAGAGGGTGAAGCTTTCTTT. This codes for CASTPLREGEAFF. The V call is TRBV28, the J call TRBJ1-1; D ambiguous. CDR3 length equals 13 residues. V dropped 7 bases and J dropped 7 bases, with 16 bases sitting between them. The V gene's germline CDR1 is MDHEN and CDR2 SYDVKM. Using reference TRBV28 and TRBJ1-1 for the parts outside the CDR3, the full variable domain is DVKVTQSSRYLVKRTGEKVFLECVQDMDHENMFWYRQDPGLGLRLIYFSYDVKMKEKGDIPEGYSVSREKKERFSLILESASTNQTSMYLCASTPLREGEAFFGQGTRLTVV.